These 17 T cell receptor beta chains share one sample of origin, sequenced in a study of control samples from healthy donors and cancer patients. Sequencing was performed with immunoSEQ multiplex PCR; in TCRdb, only in-frame clones are kept and a portion is missing. This table holds around 190,000 clones, nearly 90% found once. Sequenced input: blood. Every receptor here comes from a woman aged 45-60 years in good health.

The chain links TRBV28 to TRBJ2-2; 9 bases match TRBD1. In germline, CDR1 is MDHEN, CDR2 SYDVKM. The J segment lost 4 bases and the V segment lost 3 bases, leaving 6 bases of the junction unmatched. The CDR3 runs to 16 residues. DNA of the CDR3: TGTGCCAGCAGTTTGGTGGGACAGGGAATCACCGGGGAGCTGTTTTTT. This encodes CASSLVGQGITGELFF.

The CDR3 DNA reads as TGCGCCAGCAGCTTGGCATTCCCGGATGGCTACACCTTC. Translation gives CASSLAFPDGYTF. The chain is built from TRBV5-1 and TRBJ1-2; D not resolved. The germline V and J ends were trimmed by 0 bases and 6 bases, with 9 bases remaining between them. Looked up from germline, CDR1 is SGHRS and CDR2 is YFSETQ. The CDR3 contains 13 residues.

This clone was seen just once. The chain joins TRBV25-1 to TRBJ1-1; TRBD1 is a possible D gene (6 bases). V lost 6 bases to trimming and J lost 1 base, with 9 bases between them. The CDR3 covers 13 residues. CDR1 is MGHDK, CDR2 SYGVNS, per germline. The CDR3 coding sequence is TGTGCCAGCAGGAGACAGGAGAACACTGAAGCTTTCTTT. Amino acids: CASRRQENTEAFF. Together with reference TRBV25-1 and TRBJ1-1, the CDR3 gives the full variable domain: EADIYQTPRYLVIGTGKKITLECSQTMGHDKMYWYQQDPGMELHLIHYSYGVNSTEKGDLSSESTVSRIRTEHFPLTLESARPSHTSQYLCASRRQENTEAFFGQGTRLTVV.

Written as DNA, the CDR3 is TGTGCCACCAGCAGAGATTTATCTAGCCGTTTGAATGGCTACACCTTC. This codes for CATSRDLSSRLNGYTF. The rearrangement joins TRBV15 to TRBJ1-2, with D hard to call. Trimming removed 0 bases from V and 6 bases from J, with 17 bases in between. The CDR3 runs 16 residues. CDR1 is LNHNV, CDR2 YYDKDF, per germline (reference sequence).

The gene calls are TRBV27 and TRBJ2-1, with D perhaps matching TRBD2 (6 bases). V lost 5 bases and J lost 8, with 16 bases in between. The CDR3 totals 14 residues. Germline V gives CDR1 MNHEY, CDR2 SMNVEV (reference sequence). CDR3 bases: TGTGCCAGCAGTGACGGACTAAATAGGGATGAGCAGTTCTTC. Translation gives CASSDGLNRDEQFF.

This chain connects TRBV6-5 to TRBJ1-2; 7 bases agree with TRBD1. V gave up 6 bases and J gave up 2 bases; unmatched junction bases: 9. The CDR3 loop spans 15 amino acids. Germline V gene sequence: CDR1 MNHEY, CDR2 SVGAGI. DNA for the CDR3: TGTGCCAGCAGGAAATACAGGGGAAGAAACTATGGCTACACCTTC. It specifies CASRKYRGRNYGYTF.

The genes are TRBV19 and TRBJ1-1, with 7 bases aligning to TRBD1. Germline values: CDR1 LNHDA, CDR2 SQIVND (reference sequence). The CDR3 is 15 residues long. After removal of 3 bases from V and 5 bases from J, the junction contained 9 bases not matched to a gene. The CDR3 DNA reads TGTGCCAGTAGTATGGGGGGCAGGGGGACGACTGAAGCTTTCTTT. Protein sequence: CASSMGGRGTTEAFF.

The V call is TRBV28, the J call TRBJ1-1; D call uncertain. The germline V gene has CDR1 MDHEN and CDR2 SYDVKM. Trimming removed 7 bases at V and 0 bases at J, with 6 bases between. The CDR3 has 12 residues. CDR3 coding DNA: TGTGCCAGCATGAGCATGAACACTGAAGCTTTCTTT. This encodes CASMSMNTEAFF.

CDR3: CASSLGGGQGTTYEQYF. The DNA for the CDR3 is TGTGCCAGCAGCTTAGGGGGGGGACAGGGGACTACCTACGAGCAGTACTTC. The rearrangement uses TRBV7-6 and TRBJ2-7, with 10 bases lining up with TRBD1. The CDR3 loop spans 17 amino acids. After removal of 1 base from V and 2 bases from J, the junction contained 8 bases not matched to a gene. Germline V CDR1 and CDR2: SGHVS, FNYEAQ.

Points on this clone: One end of the junction is discordant with germline, which a read error may explain. V and J are TRBV11-3 and TRBJ1-1, with 7 positions matching TRBD1. CDR1 is SGHNT, CDR2 YENEEA, per germline. There are 13 residues in the CDR3. CDR3 in amino acids: CASSRGQNSEAFF. The CDR3 DNA is TGTGCCAGCAGCCGGGGACAGAACTCTGAAGCTTTCTTT.

The V and J genes are TRBV27 and TRBJ1-1, with 10 positions matching TRBD1. Germline V CDR1 and CDR2: MNHEY, SMNVEV (reference sequence). V gave up 4 bases and J gave up 1 base; unmatched junction bases: 3. The CDR3 is 15 amino acids. CDR3: CASSSWTGGNTEAFF. The CDR3 DNA is TGTGCCAGCAGTTCTTGGACAGGGGGGAACACTGAAGCTTTCTTT.

The genes are TRBV27 and TRBJ2-1; 7 bases are shared with TRBD2. Germline V gives CDR1 MNHEY, CDR2 SMNVEV (reference sequence). The V and J ends lost 5 bases and 4 bases, in that order; junction bases with no gene match: 8. The CDR3 sequence is 15 residues long. Here the CDR3 DNA reads TGTGCCAGCAGTAAACCGGGACTAACATACAATGAGCAGTTCTTC. Translating gives CASSKPGLTYNEQFF.

The rearrangement uses TRBV11-3 and TRBJ2-1; D may be TRBD1 or TRBD2 (5 bases each). The V end lost 1 base, the J end lost 8 bases, and 9 bases lay between the germline ends. The CDR3 covers 13 residues. CDR1 and CDR2 (germline): SGHNT, YENEEA. In DNA, the CDR3 is TGTGCCAGCAGCTTAGGGGGCGGGTATGAGCAGTTCTTC. Protein sequence: CASSLGGGYEQFF. Filled out from reference TRBV11-3 and TRBJ2-1, the complete variable domain reads EAGVVQSPRYKIIEKKQPVAFWCNPISGHNTLYWYLQNLGQGPELLIRYENEEAVDDSQLPKDRFSAERLKGVDSTLKIQPAELGDSAVYLCASSLGGGYEQFFGPGTRLTVL.

The chain couples TRBV4-3 to TRBJ1-4; D remains unclear. The CDR3 loop spans 15 amino acids. Germline-derived CDR1 and CDR2 are LGHNA and YSLEER. The germline V and J ends were trimmed by 0 bases and 4 bases, with 9 bases remaining between them. The CDR3 protein is CASSQDWVHNEKLFF. The CDR3 DNA reads as TGCGCCAGCAGCCAAGATTGGGTCCATAATGAAAAACTGTTTTTT.

The CDR3 DNA sequence: TGTGCCAGCAGCTTAGGGGCAGGGAGCGGGGAGCTGTTTTTT. Its protein is CASSLGAGSGELFF. The chain employs TRBV7-3 and TRBJ2-2; D is possibly TRBD1 or TRBD2 (5 bases each). Germline V gene lookup returns CDR1 SGHTA and CDR2 FQGTGA. V gave up 2 bases and J gave up 7 bases, with 11 bases separating them. The CDR3 length is 14 residues.

The genes are TRBV7-2 and TRBJ2-5; D not resolved. CDR1 and CDR2 from the germline V gene are SGHTA and FQGNSA. The CDR3 runs 11 residues. Trimming took off 8 bases at V and 4 bases at J, with 8 bases between the two ends. The CDR3 sequence is CASDQRETQYF. CDR3 DNA: TGTGCCAGCGATCAACGAGAGACCCAGTACTTC.

The sample holds one count of this clone. V gene TRBV10-3 combines with J gene TRBJ2-7, with a possible D match to TRBD1 (6 bases). V was trimmed by 6 bases and J by 2 bases, leaving 14 bases between them. Germline assignment: CDR1 ENHRY and CDR2 SYGVKD. The CDR3 length is 14 residues. The CDR3 loop reads CAIRGHIPPYEQYF. CDR3 sequence (DNA): TGTGCCATCAGGGGACATATTCCCCCCTACGAGCAGTACTTC.